One and the same sample provided the 22 T cell receptor beta chains below, sequenced in a study of blood T cell repertoires in COVID-19. The method was immunoSEQ multiplex PCR; TCRdb's version includes in-frame clones alone and lacks a portion of them. Here the sample spans 200,000 to 250,000 clones, less than 90% being singletons. Sample: peripheral blood. The receptors stem from a woman of 80 years or more with active or convalescent COVID-19.

The gene calls are TRBV19 and TRBJ2-7, with a possible D match to TRBD1 (5 bases). V lost 3 bases and J lost 3, with 12 bases in between. Germline-derived CDR1 and CDR2 are LNHDA and SQIVND (reference sequence). The CDR3 consists of 14 residues. CDR3 sequence (DNA): TGTGCCAGTAGTATCCAGGGTGGAGACTACGAGCAGTACTTC. The encoded protein is CASSIQGGDYEQYF.

The chain recombines TRBV9 with TRBJ2-2; no reliable D call. The CDR3 sequence is 14 residues long. V was shortened by 3 bases and J by 3 bases, with 9 bases between the two germline ends. Germline loops: CDR1 SGDLS, CDR2 YYNGEE. The CDR3 loop reads CASSARTYTGELFF. The CDR3 region has the DNA TGTGCCAGCAGCGCAAGAACTTACACCGGGGAGCTGTTTTTT.

Regarding this clone: The junction and the germline gene differ at one end; a read error may be behind it. The CDR3 DNA reads as TGCGCTGGCGGACAGGGCGGCAGAGCTTTCTTT. The encoded protein is CAGGQGGRAFF. The rearrangement links TRBV12-3 or TRBV12-4 to TRBJ1-1, with 8 bases fitting TRBD1. This CDR3 has 11 amino acids.

This clone was recorded many times. This chain connects TRBV27 to TRBJ2-7; D is ambiguous. The V gene's germline CDR1 is MNHEY and CDR2 SMNVEV (reference sequence). CDR3 length equals 14 residues. In DNA, the CDR3 is TGTGACAACACCTGGGCCAATGAAGCCTACGAGCAGTACTTC. This codes for CDNTWANEAYEQYF.

The gene calls are TRBV4-2 and TRBJ2-7; 9 bases map to TRBD2. Germline V gene sequence: CDR1 LGHNA, CDR2 YNFKEQ. The CDR3 length is 19 residues. V shed 4 bases and J 0 bases; nucleotides not matched to a gene: 16. CDR3 in amino acids: CASSLQASTSGSYSYEQYF. The CDR3 DNA follows: TGTGCCAGCAGCCTACAAGCAAGTACTAGCGGGTCCTACTCCTACGAGCAGTACTTC.

J is TRBJ1-1 and V is TRBV28, with unresolved D. CDR3 length: 12 residues. Trimming shortened V by 5 bases and J by 7 bases, and 11 bases separated the two germline ends. In germline, CDR1 is MDHEN, CDR2 SYDVKM. The DNA for the CDR3 is TGTGCCAGCAGTCCAGTCCGGGGTGAAGCTTTCTTT. Its translation: CASSPVRGEAFF.

V and J are TRBV20-1 and TRBJ1-5; 8 nucleotides agree with TRBD1. Germline CDR1 DFQATT, CDR2 SNEGSKA (reference sequence). Trimming removed 3 bases from V and 6 bases from J; junction bases left unmatched: 10. The CDR3 length is 15 residues. CDR3 coding DNA: TGCAGTGCTAGTCCAGGGGGCAGGGTAAGTCAGCCCCAGCATTTT. It codes for CSASPGGRVSQPQHF.

This clone was detected only once. The chain links TRBV19 to TRBJ2-7, with 8 bases that match TRBD2. Germline V gene lookup returns CDR1 LNHDA and CDR2 SQIVND (reference sequence). This CDR3 region has 19 residues. J gave up 0 bases and V 7 bases, and 20 bases lay outside the gene matches. CDR3: CASIQPGLVGLFSSYEQYF. The DNA for the CDR3 is TGTGCCAGTATTCAACCGGGACTAGTGGGACTCTTTAGCTCCTACGAGCAGTACTTC.

This chain links TRBV11-1 with TRBJ1-1; 7 bases align to TRBD1. The ends lost 9 bases at V and 8 bases at J; junction bases unmatched: 12. Germline V gives CDR1 SGHAT, CDR2 FQDESV (reference sequence). The CDR3 has 13 amino acids. The CDR3 region has the DNA TGTGCCAGTTCGGGACAGCTAAGGACGGAAGCTTTCTTT. Translation: CASSGQLRTEAFF.

The rearrangement links TRBV4-3 to TRBJ2-3, with 11 positions matching TRBD2. CDR1 and CDR2 from the germline V gene are LGHNA and YSLEER. CDR3 length: 16 residues. The trim removed 0 bases at V and 5 bases at J, leaving 4 bases unmatched. The CDR3 nucleotides read TGCGCCAGCAGCCAAGAATCTAGCGGGGGGCGAGATACGCAGTATTTT. It encodes CASSQESSGGRDTQYF.

The genes are TRBV29-1 and TRBJ1-1, with 9 bases that match TRBD1. Unmatched junction bases numbered 8, after V lost 5 bases and J lost 4 bases. The CDR3 is made up of 14 amino acids. Germline lookup yields CDR1 SQVTM and CDR2 ANQGSEA. Written as DNA, the CDR3 is TGCAGCGTTACCCCACAGGGGGCGGGCACTGAAGCTTTCTTT. The encoded protein is CSVTPQGAGTEAFF.

This rearrangement joins TRBV7-2 to TRBJ2-2; weak D call: TRBD2 (5 bases). CDR1 is SGHTA, CDR2 FQGNSA, per germline. Trimming stripped 5 bases from V and 6 bases from J, with 16 bases between. The CDR3 spans 15 residues. The CDR3 loop reads CASSLRDPHPGELFF. The CDR3 coding sequence is TGTGCCAGCAGCCTCCGGGATCCTCATCCCGGGGAGCTGTTTTTT.

The chain employs TRBV18 and TRBJ1-2; 8 bases are shared with TRBD1. Germline V CDR1 and CDR2: KGHSH, LQKENI. The V and J ends lost 3 bases and 6 bases, in that order; junction bases with no gene match: 6. The CDR3 contains 14 residues. CDR3 DNA sequence: TGTGCCAGCTCACCGTTTGGACAGGGTAATGGCTACACCTTC. It yields the protein CASSPFGQGNGYTF. The entire variable domain, with the rest obtained from reference TRBV18 and TRBJ1-2, is as follows: NAGVMQNPRHLVRRRGQEARLRCSPMKGHSHVYWYRQLPEEGLKFMVYLQKENIIDESGMPKERFSAEFPKEGPSILRIQQVVRGDSAAYFCASSPFGQGNGYTFGSGTRLTVV.

This chain joins TRBV5-3 and TRBJ2-7; 8 bases align to TRBD2. TRBV5-3 is assigned to the ORF class and has an uncertain function. The V gene end was trimmed by 4 bases and the J gene end by 7 bases; junction bases not matched to a gene: 16. The CDR3 has 16 amino acids. The CDR3 loop is CARSQPGGRWCREQYF. In nucleotides, the CDR3 is TGTGCCAGAAGCCAGCCGGGGGGGCGCTGGTGTCGGGAGCAGTACTTC.

The chain uses TRBV7-8 and TRBJ2-5, with D uncertain. CDR3 length equals 13 residues. Trimming took off 1 base at V and 4 bases at J, with 7 bases between the two ends. Germline loops: CDR1 SGHVS, CDR2 FQNEAQ. In nucleotides, the CDR3 is TGTGCCAGCAGCTTAGTTGTGCGAGAGACCCAGTACTTC. Encoded protein: CASSLVVRETQYF. Together with reference TRBV7-8 and TRBJ2-5, the CDR3 gives the full variable domain: GAGVSQSPRYKVAKRGQDVALRCDPISGHVSLFWYQQALGQGPEFLTYFQNEAQLDKSGLPSDRFFAERPEGSVSTLKIQRTQQEDSAVYLCASSLVVRETQYFGPGTRLLVL.

This clone was counted a few times. J is TRBJ2-5 and V is TRBV4-1; 9 nucleotides agree with TRBD1. Germline-derived CDR1 and CDR2 are MGHRA and YSYEKL. V lost 1 base, J lost 7 bases, and 16 bases stayed unmatched. This CDR3 comprises 18 residues. The CDR3 sequence: CASSQAASEQGALGTQYF. Here the CDR3 DNA reads TGCGCCAGCAGCCAAGCCGCCAGCGAACAGGGGGCTTTGGGGACCCAGTACTTC.

This chain uses TRBV19 with TRBJ2-7; 9 bases agree with TRBD1. V lost 5 bases, J lost 5 bases, and 13 bases stayed unmatched. There are 16 residues in the CDR3. Germline CDR1 LNHDA, CDR2 SQIVND (reference sequence). CDR3 protein: CASSATGTGLWDEQYF. The DNA of the CDR3 is TGTGCCAGTAGTGCTACCGGGACAGGGCTGTGGGACGAGCAGTACTTC.

The chain recombines TRBV28 with TRBJ2-5, with TRBD2 identical over 8 bases. CDR3 length equals 16 residues. Germline CDR1 is MDHEN and CDR2 is SYDVKM. V dropped 5 bases and J dropped 3; count of bases not matched to a gene: 11. CDR3 protein: CASSQPRGSGKETQYF. CDR3 bases: TGTGCCAGCAGTCAGCCTCGGGGTAGCGGGAAAGAGACCCAGTACTTC.

The rearrangement uses TRBV30 and TRBJ2-7, with TRBD2 identical over 9 bases. Unmatched junction bases numbered 12, after V lost 4 bases and J lost 5 bases. Germline V gene sequence: CDR1 GTSNPN, CDR2 SVGIG (reference sequence). This CDR3 is 15 amino acids long. The CDR3 loop is CAWTFARTSVHEQYF. The CDR3 DNA is TGTGCCTGGACCTTCGCCCGGACTAGCGTGCACGAGCAGTACTTC.

The genes are TRBV4-1 and TRBJ2-1; weak D call: TRBD1 (6 bases). Germline V gene data show CDR1 as MGHRA and CDR2 as YSYEKL. The V end was cut by 0 bases, the J end by 5 bases, with 17 bases between. The CDR3 spans 17 residues. In DNA form, the CDR3 reads TGCGCCAGCAGCCAAGATCCTAGCAGGGGCTGGGACAATGAGCAGTTCTTC. Its translation: CASSQDPSRGWDNEQFF.

J is TRBJ1-1 and V is TRBV2; TRBD1 is a possible D gene (5 bases). CDR3 length: 18 amino acids. Germline assignment: CDR1 SNHLY and CDR2 FYNNEI. The V gene lost 3 bases and the J gene lost 4 bases, with 24 bases spanning the gap. CDR3 protein: CASSEPEFPQTQGTEAFF. The CDR3 region has the DNA TGTGCCAGCAGTGAGCCGGAATTTCCACAAACCCAGGGCACTGAAGCTTTCTTT.

This clone was detected a few times. The rearrangement links TRBV2 to TRBJ1-5; no firm D call. The CDR3 runs to 11 residues. V was shortened by 5 bases and J by 11 bases, with 10 bases between the two germline ends. Germline V gene sequence: CDR1 SNHLY, CDR2 FYNNEI. The CDR3 bases are TGTGCCAGCAGTTCTTCCCGGTCCCAGCATTTT. It codes for CASSSSRSQHF.